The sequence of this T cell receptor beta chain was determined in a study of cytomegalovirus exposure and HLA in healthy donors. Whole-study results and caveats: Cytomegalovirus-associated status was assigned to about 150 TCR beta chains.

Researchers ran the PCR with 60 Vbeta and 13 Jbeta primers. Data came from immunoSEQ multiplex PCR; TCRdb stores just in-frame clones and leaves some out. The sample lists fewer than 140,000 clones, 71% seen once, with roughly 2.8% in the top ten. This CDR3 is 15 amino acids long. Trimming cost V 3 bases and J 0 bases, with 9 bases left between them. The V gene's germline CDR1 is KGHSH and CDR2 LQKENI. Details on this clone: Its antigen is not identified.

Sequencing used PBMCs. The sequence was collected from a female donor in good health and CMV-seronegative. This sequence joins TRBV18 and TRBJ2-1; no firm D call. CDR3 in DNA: TGTGCCAGCTCACCTGTTCCGGGCTCCTACAATGAGCAGTTCTTC. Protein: CASSPVPGSYNEQFF.